One T cell receptor beta chain is described in this entry. Using a J-beta primer mix together with a sample-barcoded 5' primer, a second PCR was run for roughly 6 to 12 cycles. TCRdb re-called the 5' RACE reads with MiXCR, one entry per CDR3 protein. The sample includes 650,000 to 900,000 distinct CDR3 sequences, 60% to 80% of them seen just once. This CDR3 has 16 residues. Germline V gene data show CDR1 as SNHLY and CDR2 as FYNNEI. Trimming shortened V by 5 bases and J by 0 bases, and 14 bases separated the two germline ends. These data originate in a study of blood T cells in healthy people across ages.

The receptor was derived from a man in his thirties or forties in good health. What was sequenced was blood. The gene calls are TRBV2 and TRBJ2-4; D gene unclear. The CDR3 DNA reads TGTGCCAGCAGTCCCTTCGGACCGCGAGCCAAAAACATTCAGTACTTC. Protein product: CASSPFGPRAKNIQYF.